The rows below give T cell receptor beta chains drawn from one sample of a study of T-cell reconstitution after alpha-beta-depleted transplantation in children. In TCRdb, the PCR reads were re-called with MiXCR into one record per CDR3 protein. The top ten hold less than 15% of the sample, which has 550,000 to 600,000 distinct CDR3 sequences, under 25% seen once. The specimen was PBMCs, mostly from graft donor cells, collected 360 days after TCRalphabeta/CD19-depleted stem cell transplant. All receptors derive from a boy under two years old who had a stem cell transplant for acute myeloid leukemia, so the T cells may come from the graft donor. The CDR3 runs from the conserved cysteine through the conserved F or W. The order of the fields is D gene, V gene, clone size, J gene, CDR3 protein, CDR3 DNA. The D gene is left open where the match is weak. The size entry is marked missing in some rows and otherwise reads once, few, many or a size class.

>TRBD1|TRBV5-4|many|TRBJ1-2
CASSLDSGTGFYGYTF
TGTGCCAGCAGCTTGGATTCCGGGACAGGGTTCTATGGCTACACCTTC
>TRBD1|TRBV29-1|many|TRBJ1-1
CSALVSRGSVTEAFF
TGCAGCGCACTAGTAAGCAGGGGGTCAGTCACTGAAGCTTTCTTT
>TRBD2|TRBV12-3/TRBV12-4|few|TRBJ2-7
CASSYSGGAIYEQYF
TGTGCCAGCAGTTATAGCGGGGGGGCTATCTACGAGCAGTACTTC
>TRBD2|TRBV25-1|few|TRBJ2-1
CASSEWASGNEQFF
TGTGCCAGCAGTGAATGGGCTAGCGGGAATGAGCAGTTCTTC
>-|TRBV28|-|TRBJ2-5
CASSLERETQYF
TGTGCCAGCAGTTTAGAGCGCGAGACCCAGTACTTC
>-|TRBV7-8|few|TRBJ2-3
CASSLVPGPDTQYF
TGTGCCAGCAGCTTAGTTCCGGGCCCAGATACGCAGTATTTT
>-|TRBV29-1|many|TRBJ2-3
CSVEDRLRSPPSTQYF
TGCAGCGTTGAAGATCGTCTGCGCAGCCCGCCATCGACGCAGTATTTT
>-|TRBV24-1|-|TRBJ2-5
CATSDLGLEETQYF
TGTGCCACCAGTGATTTGGGGCTAGAAGAGACCCAGTACTTC
>-|TRBV4-3|-|TRBJ2-2
CASSQRRLGYKTNTGELFF
TGCGCCAGCAGCCAAAGACGGCTCGGGTACAAGACGAACACCGGGGAGCTGTTTTTT
>-|TRBV5-1|-|TRBJ2-1
CASSLVASNDEQFF
TGCGCCAGCAGCTTGGTGGCTAGCAACGATGAGCAGTTCTTC
>-|TRBV3-1|-|TRBJ2-1
CASSQESGGQFF
TGTGCCAGCAGCCAAGAAAGTGGGGGGCAGTTCTTC
>TRBD2|TRBV5-6|few|TRBJ2-1
CASSFGAGVNEQFF
TGTGCCAGCAGCTTCGGAGCGGGGGTAAATGAGCAGTTCTTC
>-|TRBV12-3/TRBV12-4|many|TRBJ2-2
CASSSQGTGELFF
TGTGCCAGCAGTTCCCAGGGCACCGGGGAGCTGTTTTTT
>-|TRBV20-1|once|TRBJ2-3
CSARDRTGAEADTQYF
TGCAGTGCTAGAGATCGTACGGGGGCTGAGGCAGATACGCAGTATTTT
>-|TRBV29-1|many|TRBJ2-1
CSVEVTQGNEQFF
TGCAGCGTTGAGGTCACGCAGGGCAATGAGCAGTTCTTC
>-|TRBV28|few|TRBJ1-4
CASHTGPEKLFF
TGTGCCAGTCATACGGGGCCGGAAAAACTGTTTTTT
>TRBD1|TRBV5-1|many|TRBJ2-3
CASSPGTGGSGDTQYF
TGCGCCAGCAGCCCCGGGACAGGGGGTAGCGGAGATACGCAGTATTTT
>-|TRBV29-1|-|TRBJ1-2
CSVENGGTYGYTF
TGCAGCGTTGAAAACGGCGGTACCTATGGCTACACCTTC
>-|TRBV20-1|few|TRBJ1-2
CSARGRAANYGYTF
TGCAGTGCTAGAGGGCGGGCAGCTAACTATGGCTACACCTTC
>-|TRBV28|many|TRBJ2-3
CASTPTALDTQYF
TGTGCCAGCACCCCCACGGCCCTCGATACGCAGTATTTT
>TRBD1|TRBV7-9|many|TRBJ1-1
CASSKSTGMNTEAFF
TGTGCCAGCAGCAAATCGACAGGGATGAACACTGAAGCTTTCTTT
>-|TRBV6-5|few|TRBJ2-4
CASSYGRGGAKNIQYF
TGTGCCAGCAGTTACGGGCGGGGAGGAGCCAAAAACATTCAGTACTTC
>TRBD1|TRBV12-3/TRBV12-4|many|TRBJ2-1
CASNAGQGLYEQFF
TGTGCCAGCAACGCGGGACAGGGTCTTTATGAGCAGTTCTTC
>-|TRBV12-3/TRBV12-4|-|TRBJ2-3
CASSLESATDTQYF
TGTGCCAGCAGTTTAGAGTCAGCGACAGATACGCAGTATTTT
>TRBD1|TRBV11-2|few|TRBJ2-6
CASSSPPDRAGANVLTF
TGTGCCAGCAGCTCCCCCCCGGACAGGGCTGGGGCCAACGTCCTGACTTTC
>TRBD1|TRBV20-1|few|TRBJ2-5
CSAYRGQETQYF
TGCAGTGCTTACAGGGGACAAGAGACCCAGTACTTC
>-|TRBV2|few|TRBJ1-2
CASSEGPGETYGYTF
TGTGCCAGCAGTGAAGGTCCAGGGGAGACCTATGGCTACACCTTC
>-|TRBV25-1|-|TRBJ1-2
CASSVVGNYGYTF
TGTGCCAGCAGTGTGGTCGGAAACTATGGCTACACCTTC
>-|TRBV19|few|TRBJ2-7
CASSILPGRSSEQYF
TGTGCCAGTAGTATTCTGCCGGGGAGGAGCTCGGAGCAGTACTTC
>-|TRBV6-2/TRBV6-3|-|TRBJ2-2
CASSYARADTGELFF
TGTGCCAGCAGTTACGCCAGGGCGGACACCGGGGAGCTGTTTTTT
>-|TRBV9|few|TRBJ2-7
CASSVDWRGLGHEQYF
TGTGCCAGCAGCGTAGATTGGCGGGGGCTGGGACACGAGCAGTACTTC
>TRBD2|TRBV9|few|TRBJ2-7
CASSLTSGGKHEQYF
TGTGCCAGCAGCCTCACTAGCGGGGGGAAGCACGAGCAGTACTTC
>TRBD1|TRBV12-3/TRBV12-4|many|TRBJ2-7
CASKGGQGPYEQYF
TGTGCCAGCAAGGGGGGACAGGGGCCCTACGAGCAGTACTTC
>TRBD1|TRBV7-2|-|TRBJ2-1
CASSLRNRGLEQFF
TGTGCCAGCAGCCTTCGGAACAGGGGGCTTGAGCAGTTCTTC
>TRBD1|TRBV20-1|few|TRBJ1-5
CSAGTGEQPQHF
TGCAGTGCTGGGACAGGGGAACAGCCCCAGCATTTT
>-|TRBV6-6|few|TRBJ2-1
CATRSDRGSEQFF
TGTGCCACCAGGAGCGACAGAGGGAGTGAGCAGTTCTTC
>-|TRBV29-1|few|TRBJ1-3
CSCIRSGNTIYF
TGCAGCTGCATCCGCTCTGGAAACACCATATATTTT
>TRBD1|TRBV20-1|many|TRBJ2-1
CSPWDRVKNEQFF
TGCAGCCCTTGGGACAGGGTTAAAAATGAGCAGTTCTTC
>TRBD1|TRBV6-5|-|TRBJ1-2
CASSWDRGPNYGYTF
TGTGCCAGCAGTTGGGACAGGGGCCCCAACTATGGCTACACCTTC
>TRBD1|TRBV4-3|-|TRBJ1-6
CASSRLTGGWDNSPLHF
TGCGCCAGCAGCCGGCTAACAGGGGGCTGGGATAATTCACCCCTCCACTTT
>-|TRBV15|-|TRBJ2-1
CATSREGRIYNEQFF
TGTGCCACCAGCAGAGAAGGTAGAATTTACAATGAGCAGTTCTTC
>-|TRBV20-1|-|TRBJ2-1
CSANDRYNEQFF
TGCAGTGCCAACGACAGATACAATGAGCAGTTCTTC
>TRBD1|TRBV13|-|TRBJ2-7
CASSRRDREYEQYF
TGTGCCAGCAGCCGCCGGGACAGGGAATACGAGCAGTACTTC
>-|TRBV27|few|TRBJ2-3
CASAWGAGDTQYF
TGTGCCTCAGCTTGGGGGGCCGGAGATACGCAGTATTTT
>TRBD1|TRBV10-3|few|TRBJ1-2
CAISSTGGGYGYTF
TGTGCCATCAGCTCGACAGGGGGGGGCTATGGCTACACCTTC
>-|TRBV27|few|TRBJ2-3
CASSFYRSTDTQYF
TGTGCCAGCAGTTTCTACAGGAGCACAGATACGCAGTATTTT
>-|TRBV18|-|TRBJ2-7
CASSPFMGPTRDYEQYF
TGTGCCAGCTCACCTTTCATGGGTCCCACGCGGGACTACGAGCAGTACTTC
>TRBD2|TRBV7-6|-|TRBJ2-1
CASSLWELAGGYNEQFF
TGTGCCAGCAGCTTGTGGGAGCTAGCGGGGGGCTACAATGAGCAGTTCTTC
>TRBD1|TRBV6-1|-|TRBJ1-3
CATSRDRASGNTIYF
TGTGCCACCAGTCGAGACAGGGCCTCTGGAAACACCATATATTTT
>-|TRBV28|many|TRBJ2-5
CASSFGGAFETQYF
TGTGCCAGCAGTTTTGGGGGGGCGTTTGAGACCCAGTACTTC